The sequence of this T cell receptor beta chain was determined in a study of memory CD4+ T cells and cytomegalovirus serostatus. Single viable CD3+CD4+CD8-CD45RO+ cells were sorted as the memory CD4+ T cells. Sequencing used immunoSEQ multiplex PCR; TCRdb keeps in-frame clones, though not all of them. The data show roughly 86,000 clones, with about four fifths seen just once and 3.5% to 4% held by the top ten. Sequenced material: memory CD4+ T cells from blood. The receptor comes from an adult in good health and CMV-seropositive.

DNA for the CDR3: TGTGCCACCAGCAGAGATTTGGGACACCTTACCGAGCAGTACTTC. Encoded protein: CATSRDLGHLTEQYF. The chain couples TRBV15 to TRBJ2-7; D is possibly TRBD1 (6 bases). In germline, CDR1 is LNHNV, CDR2 YYDKDF (reference sequence). The CDR3 sequence is 15 residues long. The V end lost 0 bases, the J end lost 6 bases, and 15 bases lay between the germline ends. Full variable domain (remainder filled in from reference TRBV15 and TRBJ2-7): DAMVIQNPRYQVTQFGKPVTLSCSQTLNHNVMYWYQQKSSQAPKLLFHYYDKDFNNEADTPDNFQSRRPNTSFCFLDIRSPGLGDTAMYLCATSRDLGHLTEQYFGPGTRLTVT.